A selection of T cell receptor beta chains follows, all from one sample in a study of shared clonotypes between healthy human individuals. Sequencing was performed with immunoSEQ multiplex PCR; in TCRdb, only in-frame clones are kept and a portion is missing. The sample has millions of clones; around 94% are singletons. The sample comprised naive CD4+ T cells sorted from blood. The receptors come from a man aged 18 to 29 in good health. Both conserved end residues are part of each CDR3.

len,v_gene,j_gene,CDR3aa
15,TRBV7-6,TRBJ2-1,CASSPEAGAYNEQFF
14,TRBV6-6,TRBJ2-4,CASSQGLAENIQYF
14,TRBV2,TRBJ2-5,CASMKGYIQETQYF
13,TRBV10-3,TRBJ2-7,CASRLAGGLEQYF
13,TRBV5-1,TRBJ2-7,CASSSTGEGQQYF
17,TRBV14,TRBJ2-1,CASSLHSGGAPRNEQFF
16,TRBV7-2,TRBJ2-1,CASSLVVLAGGVEQFF
14,TRBV9,TRBJ2-5,CASSSPWAQETQYF
16,TRBV10-1,TRBJ2-1,CASRPEGWRGQGEQFF
16,TRBV27,TRBJ2-7,CASSSSPLAGVHEQYF
12,TRBV6-1,TRBJ1-2,CASTPGLQGYTF
18,TRBV5-4,TRBJ1-6,CASSPVGFRQGDNSPLHF
15,TRBV6-5,TRBJ2-5,CASSSDRATQETQYF
15,TRBV6-6,TRBJ2-1,CASSYASGGGNEQFF
16,TRBV27,TRBJ1-2,CASRTLGQDHGHGYTF
12,TRBV14,TRBJ2-3,CASSQGGHTQYF
15,TRBV7-2,TRBJ2-7,CASSPVGQGRFEQYF
17,TRBV14,TRBJ1-5,CASSSERGRYSNQPQHF
15,TRBV14,TRBJ2-5,CASSPRGTVQETQYF
13,TRBV25-1,TRBJ1-4,CASGRALGEKLFF
16,TRBV10-2,TRBJ1-6,CASRDRLSSYNSPLHF
14,TRBV9,TRBJ2-5,CASSATLAGETQYF
14,TRBV5-1,TRBJ2-2,CASSLGVDTGELFF
13,TRBV5-5,TRBJ1-1,CASSNPVPAEAFF
14,TRBV2,TRBJ2-2,CASSSGGAPGELFF
12,TRBV29-1,TRBJ2-2,CSGGAVSGELFF
12,TRBV10-3,TRBJ1-4,CAISEPREKLFF
13,TRBV7-3,TRBJ1-1,CASSLRQGTEAFF
15,TRBV7-9,TRBJ1-3,CASSSDLGSGNTIYF
12,TRBV30,TRBJ2-3,CAWSPSTDTQYF
15,TRBV2,TRBJ2-6,CASSTGFPGANVLTF
14,TRBV19,TRBJ2-2,CASSRGTQGGELFF
15,TRBV5-4,TRBJ2-7,CASTLTGQGADEQYF
10,TRBV20-1,TRBJ1-1,CSIRDAEAFF
14,TRBV6-1,TRBJ1-3,CASKIRGGGNTIYF
15,TRBV6-5,TRBJ1-2,CASSYSPDSIYGYTF
14,TRBV27,TRBJ1-6,CATQLGGNNSPLHF
13,TRBV9,TRBJ2-5,CASSVRWSETQYF
16,TRBV5-4,TRBJ1-6,CASSITGTGSYSPLHF
14,TRBV2,TRBJ1-1,CASSPRGRNTEAFF
12,TRBV28,TRBJ1-5,CASSDSNQPQHF